This TCR beta chain appears in the sequencing data of a study of beta chain features in type 1 diabetes. Overall study results and limits: People with Type 1 diabetes carried modestly yet significantly shorter TCRB CDR3s in all four CD4+ subsets.

Regarding this clone: The target antigen is unknown.

The ends were cut back, 3 bases at V and 4 bases at J, with 7 bases in the middle. This CDR3 region has 13 residues. The germline CDR1 and CDR2 sequences are LNHDA and SQIVND (reference sequence). Expressed TCRB transcripts were sequenced because the entire RNA isolate underwent reverse transcription. This table comes from immunoSEQ multiplex PCR, and its TCRdb copy is limited to in-frame clones, with some not included. This table has some 150,000 clones, roughly an eighth appearing once. Material for sequencing was central memory CD4+ T cells from blood. The source of this sequence is a man in his late teens or twenties with type 1 diabetes. The chain has TRBV19 and TRBJ1-5; no clear D gene. This CDR3 is CASSIKENQPQHF. The CDR3 DNA reads TGTGCCAGTAGTATTAAGGAGAATCAGCCCCAGCATTTT.